The source of this TCR beta chain is a study of blood T cell repertoires in COVID-19. Turning to the study itself: Acute and convalescent COVID-19 specimens originated in the United States, Italy and Spain. PBMCs, B-cell-depleted T cells, or T cells were the source of the cDNA or gDNA that made up the material.

Germline V gives CDR1 SGHDT, CDR2 YYEEEE. V shed 0 bases and J 4 bases; nucleotides not matched to a gene: 7. The CDR3 covers 16 residues. Authors' processing steps: By means of reference gene primer amplification, nucleated cell counts were estimated. The method was immunoSEQ multiplex PCR; TCRdb's version includes in-frame clones alone and lacks a portion of them. The V and J calls and clone size are taken from that table; D and trimming were inferred from the DNA. The sample has approximately 110,000 clones, more than 70% seen once. This TCR was sampled from a woman older than 75 with COVID-19, enrolled during active disease. This chain links TRBV5-6 with TRBJ2-5, with 9 bases that match TRBD2. The specimen sequenced was peripheral blood. For the CDR3, the DNA is TGTGCCAGCAGCTTGGGGCTAGCGGGATCCGCAGAGACCCAGTACTTC. This translates into CASSLGLAGSAETQYF.